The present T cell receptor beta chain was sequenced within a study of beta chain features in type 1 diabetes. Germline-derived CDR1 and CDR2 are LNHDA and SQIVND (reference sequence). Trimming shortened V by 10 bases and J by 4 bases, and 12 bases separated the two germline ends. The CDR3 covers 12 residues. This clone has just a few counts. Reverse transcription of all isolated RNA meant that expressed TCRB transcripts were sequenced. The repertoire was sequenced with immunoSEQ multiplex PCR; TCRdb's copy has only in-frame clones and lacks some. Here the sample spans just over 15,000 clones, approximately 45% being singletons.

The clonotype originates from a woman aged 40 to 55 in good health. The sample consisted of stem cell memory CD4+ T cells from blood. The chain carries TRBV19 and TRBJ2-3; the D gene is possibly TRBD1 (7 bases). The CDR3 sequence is CATRGVADTQYF. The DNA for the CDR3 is TGTGCCACCAGGGGGGTGGCAGATACGCAGTATTTT.